The rows below give T cell receptor beta chains drawn from one sample of a study of blood T cell repertoires in COVID-19. Data came from immunoSEQ multiplex PCR; TCRdb stores just in-frame clones and leaves some out. The sample gives roughly 250,000 clones, about nine tenths of which show up once; about 12% is in the top ten. The sequenced sample consisted of peripheral blood. The receptor source for this set is a woman younger than 45 with COVID-19, enrolled during active disease. Each CDR3 is given without its conserved first and last residue. Fields, in order: J gene, V gene, CDR3 protein.

TRBJ2-3	TRBV18	ASSRRTGVTDTQY
TRBJ1-1	TRBV7-7	ASSLPGQGEAF
TRBJ1-4	TRBV7-8	ASSLRRTDEKLF
TRBJ2-2	TRBV21-1	ASSRGPRTGELF
TRBJ1-5	TRBV12-5	ASGHQGVGNQPQH
TRBJ2-2	TRBV24-1	ATSGPTYTGELF
TRBJ2-3	TRBV6-5	ASSYLAGVSDTQY
TRBJ1-5	TRBV4-2	ASSQGDRGGNQPQH
TRBJ2-5	TRBV28	ASRPPLAGGPVETQY
TRBJ1-6	TRBV11-2	ASSRQGATNSPLH
TRBJ2-7	TRBV6-1	ASSEGIGQPSSEQY
TRBJ1-4	TRBV18	ASSPGVTGTRKIELF
TRBJ2-3	TRBV2	ASSVYGGTDTQY
TRBJ1-6	TRBV30	ASTPRTSSYNSPLH
TRBJ1-2	TRBV19	ATPSGQGNGGYT
TRBJ2-2	TRBV4-1	ASSPFVRANTGELF
TRBJ1-1	TRBV19	ASGWANTEAF
TRBJ1-2	TRBV5-4	ASSPGQGAYGYT
TRBJ1-1	TRBV25-1	ASSLQTGLGTEAF
TRBJ2-7	TRBV30	AWSVGAGGAYEQY
TRBJ2-6	TRBV18	ASYADSGANVLT
TRBJ2-5	TRBV5-1	ASSLALQGSQETQY
TRBJ2-1	TRBV6-5	ASSYSREQF
TRBJ1-1	TRBV7-6	ASSLQGGADTEAF
TRBJ1-1	TRBV27	ASSPTGQSNTEAF
TRBJ2-3	TRBV6-5	ASYRGPTDTQY
TRBJ1-1	TRBV30	AWVGITGPNTEAF
TRBJ2-1	TRBV4-1	ASSQVPGGGRTYNEQF
TRBJ1-5	TRBV16	ASSRVPGGNQPQH